The rows below give T cell receptor beta chains drawn from one sample of a study of T cells in Graves' hyperthyroidism and ophthalmopathy. TCRdb re-derived calls from the multiplex PCR reads in MiXCR, one entry per CDR3 protein. The repertoire consists of roughly 500,000 distinct CDR3 sequences, with around 43% occurring once and the leading ten covering around 44%. Sequences were obtained from peripheral blood or thyroid tissue (not recorded which). The source is an adult woman with Graves' disease, either hyperthyroidism or ophthalmopathy (not recorded which). CDR3s include the opening cysteine and the closing phenylalanine or tryptophan. D genes are given only for firm matches. Size is omitted from some rows. Given values are once, few, many or a class for expanded clones.

size: .
J: TRBJ2-5
D: .
V: TRBV12-3/TRBV12-4
CDR3: CASGFPSAPRIQYF
DNA: TGTGCTAGTGGTTTTCCCTCAGCCCCCCGAATCCAGTACTTC

size: .
J: TRBJ1-1
D: .
V: TRBV29-1
CDR3: CSVTTGNTEAFF
DNA: TGCAGCGTGACGACAGGGAACACTGAAGCTTTCTTT

size: .
J: TRBJ1-5
D: .
V: TRBV15
CDR3: CAASSEVYGDQPQHF
DNA: TGTGCCGCCAGCAGTGAAGTGTACGGCGATCAGCCCCAGCATTTT

size: .
J: TRBJ2-6
D: .
V: TRBV2
CDR3: CASSKQGAGANVLTF
DNA: TGTGCCAGCAGTAAACAGGGTGCTGGGGCCAACGTCCTGACTTTC

size: .
J: TRBJ1-2
D: TRBD1
V: TRBV24-1
CDR3: CATSATQGAPHLMGYYGYTF
DNA: TGTGCCACCAGTGCTACACAGGGGGCCCCACACCTGATGGGATACTATGGCTACACCTTC

size: .
J: TRBJ1-5
D: .
V: TRBV2
CDR3: CASSILRGSNQPQHF
DNA: TGTGCCAGTAGTATCCTGCGGGGGAGCAATCAGCCCCAGCATTTT

size: .
J: TRBJ1-2
D: .
V: TRBV2
CDR3: CASLNGPGYGYTF
DNA: TGTGCCAGCTTGAACGGGCCCGGCTATGGCTACACCTTC

size: few
J: TRBJ1-2
D: TRBD1
V: TRBV10-3
CDR3: CAIRGGGNGYTF
DNA: TGTGCCATCAGGGGAGGGGGCAATGGCTACACCTTC

size: .
J: TRBJ2-1
D: .
V: TRBV12-3/TRBV12-4
CDR3: CASRESLPEQFF
DNA: TGTGCCAGCAGGGAGAGCCTCCCGGAGCAGTTCTTC

size: .
J: TRBJ2-2
D: .
V: TRBV10-3
CDR3: CAISGRQTNTGELFF
DNA: TGTGCCATCAGTGGTCGACAGACTAACACCGGGGAGCTGTTTTTT

size: few
J: TRBJ2-2
D: .
V: TRBV5-1
CDR3: CASSSPANTGELFF
DNA: TGCGCCAGCAGCTCCCCGGCGAACACCGGGGAGCTGTTTTTT

size: many
J: TRBJ2-5
D: .
V: TRBV2
CDR3: CASTQREETQYF
DNA: TGTGCCAGCACACAAAGGGAAGAGACCCAGTACTTC

size: .
J: TRBJ1-1
D: .
V: TRBV5-5
CDR3: CASSWTELLNTEAFF
DNA: TGTGCCAGCAGCTGGACAGAGCTACTGAACACTGAAGCTTTCTTT

size: .
J: TRBJ1-1
D: TRBD1
V: TRBV29-1
CDR3: CSVVGQGNGNEAFF
DNA: TGCAGCGTTGTGGGACAGGGGAATGGGAATGAAGCTTTCTTT

size: .
J: TRBJ2-2
D: .
V: TRBV4-3
CDR3: CASSQDNLIGGSAGELFF
DNA: TGCGCCAGCAGCCAAGATAATTTAATTGGGGGGAGCGCCGGGGAGCTGTTTTTT

size: many
J: TRBJ2-7
D: .
V: TRBV7-2
CDR3: CASSSQVSYEQYF
DNA: TGTGCCAGCAGTTCACAGGTGTCCTACGAGCAGTACTTC

size: .
J: TRBJ1-1
D: .
V: TRBV7-2
CDR3: CASSRYMAEAFF
DNA: TGTGCCAGCAGCCGCTACATGGCTGAAGCTTTCTTT

size: .
J: TRBJ2-7
D: .
V: TRBV25-1
CDR3: CASGGSEQYF
DNA: TGTGCCAGCGGGGGATCCGAGCAGTACTTC

size: many
J: TRBJ1-3
D: .
V: TRBV7-9
CDR3: CASTNGVSSGNTIYF
DNA: TGTGCCAGCACCAACGGGGTATCATCTGGAAACACCATATATTTT

size: .
J: TRBJ1-2
D: TRBD1
V: TRBV7-9
CDR3: CASSLAGTDQLNYGYTF
DNA: TGTGCCAGCAGCTTAGCCGGGACAGATCAATTAAACTATGGCTACACCTTC

size: few
J: TRBJ2-7
D: .
V: TRBV7-9
CDR3: CASSLTGPYEQYF
DNA: TGTGCCAGCAGCTTAACAGGGCCCTACGAGCAGTACTTC

size: .
J: TRBJ1-1
D: TRBD1
V: TRBV9
CDR3: CASSVRTGVGTEAFF
DNA: TGTGCCAGCAGCGTACGTACAGGGGTTGGCACTGAAGCTTTCTTT

size: many
J: TRBJ2-5
D: TRBD2
V: TRBV4-3
CDR3: CASSQELAGSPETQYF
DNA: TGCGCCAGCAGCCAAGAGCTAGCGGGATCCCCGGAGACCCAGTACTTC

size: few
J: TRBJ1-6
D: .
V: TRBV12-3/TRBV12-4
CDR3: CASRRGVRSPLHF
DNA: TGTGCCAGCAGGCGGGGGGTAAGGTCACCCCTCCACTTT

size: many
J: TRBJ1-2
D: .
V: TRBV9
CDR3: CASSVDVLPGAYGYTF
DNA: TGTGCCAGCAGCGTAGATGTACTGCCGGGAGCCTATGGCTACACCTTC

size: many
J: TRBJ2-7
D: .
V: TRBV6-1
CDR3: CASSAGQTLYEQYF
DNA: TGTGCCAGCAGTGCCGGACAGACCCTCTACGAGCAGTACTTC

size: .
J: TRBJ2-5
D: .
V: TRBV7-9
CDR3: CASSLVGGSQETQYF
DNA: TGTGCCAGCAGCTTAGTAGGGGGGAGCCAAGAGACCCAGTACTTC

size: many
J: TRBJ1-2
D: .
V: TRBV7-2
CDR3: CASSLEAGVGYGYTF
DNA: TGTGCCAGCAGCTTAGAGGCTGGGGTGGGCTATGGCTACACCTTC

size: .
J: TRBJ2-7
D: TRBD2
V: TRBV29-1
CDR3: CSVVGGRRSYEQYF
DNA: TGCAGCGTTGTGGGCGGGAGGCGTTCCTACGAGCAGTACTTC

size: .
J: TRBJ2-7
D: .
V: TRBV20-1
CDR3: CSGHQTGRSYEQYF
DNA: TGCAGCGGGCACCAGACAGGACGTTCCTACGAGCAGTACTTC

size: .
J: TRBJ2-5
D: TRBD2
V: TRBV29-1
CDR3: CSYQRGEQETQYF
DNA: TGCAGCTACCAACGGGGGGAGCAAGAGACCCAGTACTTC

size: few
J: TRBJ2-5
D: .
V: TRBV10-3
CDR3: CAIGKEETQYF
DNA: TGTGCCATCGGAAAAGAAGAGACCCAGTACTTC

size: many
J: TRBJ1-5
D: .
V: TRBV14
CDR3: CASSAPGRSYSNQPQHF
DNA: TGTGCCAGCAGCGCCCCGGGACGGTCGTATAGCAATCAGCCCCAGCATTTT

size: .
J: TRBJ1-1
D: .
V: TRBV12-3/TRBV12-4
CDR3: CASSLIGPTEAFF
DNA: TGTGCCAGCAGTTTGATCGGCCCCACTGAAGCTTTCTTT

size: few
J: TRBJ1-2
D: TRBD1
V: TRBV29-1
CDR3: CSVDGTGLHGYTF
DNA: TGCAGCGTCGACGGGACAGGGTTGCATGGCTACACCTTC

size: many
J: TRBJ1-5
D: .
V: TRBV2
CDR3: CATGGREAISPGPQHF
DNA: TGTGCCACCGGGGGCAGGGAGGCAATCAGCCCCGGGCCCCAGCATTTT

size: .
J: TRBJ1-1
D: .
V: TRBV29-1
CDR3: CSARDQNTEAFF
DNA: TGCAGCGCCCGCGACCAGAACACTGAAGCTTTCTTT

size: .
J: TRBJ1-3
D: .
V: TRBV7-3
CDR3: CASSLGAGGAGNTIYF
DNA: TGTGCCAGCAGCTTAGGGGCAGGCGGTGCTGGAAACACCATATATTTT

size: .
J: TRBJ1-2
D: .
V: TRBV2
CDR3: CASRQNPGVNYGYTF
DNA: TGTGCCAGCCGCCAAAACCCCGGCGTGAACTATGGCTACACCTTC